A selection of T cell receptor beta chains follows, all from one sample in a study of OX40 agonist ivuxolimab in advanced cancers. Sequenced by immunoSEQ multiplex PCR; TCRdb stores in-frame clones only, minus some. The sample lists about 100,000 clones; 91% were seen once. Source: CD4+ or CD8+ T cells sorted from blood, taken in a trial of the OX40 agonist ivuxolimab. The origin of the receptors is an adult with an advanced solid tumor such as melanoma, head and neck, liver or kidney cancer. The CDR3 runs from the conserved cysteine through the conserved F or W. A D gene is named only where the DNA matches it firmly. A row's size may be missing; if present it is once, few, many or a size class.

abundance,d_gene,v_gene,j_gene,CDR3aa,CDR3nt
once,.,TRBV11-2,TRBJ1-1,CASSLERSGYTEAFF,TGTGCCAGCAGCTTAGAGAGGTCCGGATACACTGAAGCTTTCTTT
.,TRBD2,TRBV4-2,TRBJ2-7,CASSRLGGSGYEQYF,TGTGCCAGCAGCCGTCTAGGCGGGAGCGGGTACGAGCAGTACTTC
.,.,TRBV20-1,TRBJ2-7,CSARAGTQQYF,TGCAGTGCTAGAGCAGGGACTCAGCAGTACTTC
.,.,TRBV4-3,TRBJ1-4,CASSQLLGATNEKLFF,TGCGCCAGCAGCCAGCTTTTGGGAGCCACTAATGAAAAACTGTTTTTT
.,.,TRBV5-1,TRBJ1-1,CASSLEIMGNAEAFF,TGCGCCAGCAGCCTGGAGATTATGGGGAATGCAGAAGCTTTCTTT
.,.,TRBV2,TRBJ1-3,CASRRSSGNTIYF,TGTGCCAGCCGTCGGAGCTCTGGAAACACCATATATTTT
.,.,TRBV7-2,TRBJ2-7,CASSLERWYEQYF,TGTGCCAGCAGCTTAGAACGATGGTACGAGCAGTACTTC
.,.,TRBV7-4,TRBJ2-3,CASSLSDSFTQYF,TGTGCCAGCAGCTTATCGGACAGTTTTACGCAGTATTTT
.,.,TRBV6-5,TRBJ2-5,CASSYLQGSETQYF,TGTGCCAGCAGTTACCTACAGGGATCGGAGACCCAGTACTTC
.,TRBD2,TRBV7-8,TRBJ2-7,CASSQRTSGSLEQYF,TGTGCCAGCAGCCAAAGGACTAGCGGGAGCTTGGAGCAGTACTTC
.,.,TRBV7-8,TRBJ1-1,CASSSSEVGEKAFF,TGTGCCAGCAGCTCCAGCGAGGTGGGGGAGAAGGCTTTCTTT
.,.,TRBV7-8,TRBJ2-5,CASSRNRDEETQYF,TGTGCCAGCAGCCGGAACAGGGACGAAGAGACCCAGTACTTC
.,TRBD2,TRBV11-2,TRBJ2-1,CASSLKGLAGVGTYNEQFF,TGTGCCAGCAGTTTGAAGGGGCTAGCGGGAGTAGGGACCTACAATGAGCAGTTCTTC
.,.,TRBV14,TRBJ2-1,CASGFDRWNEQFF,TGTGCCAGCGGCTTCGACAGGTGGAATGAGCAGTTCTTC
.,.,TRBV5-1,TRBJ2-3,CASSSGHGSLDTQYF,TGCGCCAGCAGCTCAGGACACGGTTCCTTGGATACGCAGTATTTT
.,.,TRBV6-6,TRBJ1-5,CASSLPGRPGQPQHF,TGTGCCAGCAGTTTGCCGGGTCGTCCGGGGCAGCCCCAGCATTTT
once,TRBD1,TRBV6-5,TRBJ2-7,CASISGTDYEQYF,TGTGCCAGCATTTCCGGGACAGACTACGAGCAGTACTTC
.,.,TRBV5-4,TRBJ1-2,CASSLTGRDYGYTF,TGTGCCAGCAGCTTAACGGGACGGGACTATGGCTACACCTTC
.,.,TRBV5-1,TRBJ2-5,CASSWQGLVETQYF,TGCGCCAGCAGCTGGCAGGGTCTGGTTGAGACCCAGTACTTC
.,.,TRBV7-3,TRBJ2-5,CASSSQAGETQYF,TGTGCCAGCAGCTCACAAGCGGGAGAGACCCAGTACTTC
.,TRBD2,TRBV11-3,TRBJ2-3,CASSFRAGESDTQYF,TGTGCCAGCAGCTTTAGAGCGGGAGAATCAGATACGCAGTATTTT
.,.,TRBV4-2,TRBJ2-7,CASSQAGGSEQYF,TGTGCCAGCAGCCAAGCAGGGGGGAGCGAGCAGTACTTC
.,.,TRBV7-3,TRBJ2-7,CASSSGRPRDYEQYF,TGTGCCAGCAGCTCCGGGCGTCCCAGGGATTACGAGCAGTACTTC
.,.,TRBV28,TRBJ2-2,CASSFWSPPGELFF,TGTGCCAGCAGTTTTTGGAGTCCCCCCGGGGAGCTGTTTTTT
.,TRBD1,TRBV15,TRBJ2-2,CATSRRGTGGSGELFF,TGTGCCACCAGCAGACGAGGGACAGGGGGGTCCGGGGAGCTGTTTTTT
.,TRBD1,TRBV10-3,TRBJ2-7,CASRGSSYEQYF,TGTGCCAGCAGGGGGAGCTCCTACGAGCAGTACTTC
.,.,TRBV5-6,TRBJ2-2,CASSPGTPNTGELFF,TGTGCCAGCAGCCCCGGGACACCGAACACCGGGGAGCTGTTTTTT
.,.,TRBV7-4,TRBJ2-7,CASSFLVRFYEQYF,TGTGCCAGCAGCTTCCTAGTAAGGTTCTACGAGCAGTACTTC